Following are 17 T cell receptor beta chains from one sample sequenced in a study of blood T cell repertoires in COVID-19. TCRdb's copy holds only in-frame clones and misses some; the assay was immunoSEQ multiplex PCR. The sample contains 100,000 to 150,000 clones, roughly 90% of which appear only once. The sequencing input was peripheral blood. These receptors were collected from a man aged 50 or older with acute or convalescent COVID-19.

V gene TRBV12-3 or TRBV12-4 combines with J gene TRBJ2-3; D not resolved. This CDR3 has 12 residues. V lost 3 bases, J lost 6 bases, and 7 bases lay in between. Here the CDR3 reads CASSFVPDTQYF. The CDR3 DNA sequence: TGTGCCAGCAGTTTCGTCCCGGATACGCAGTATTTT.

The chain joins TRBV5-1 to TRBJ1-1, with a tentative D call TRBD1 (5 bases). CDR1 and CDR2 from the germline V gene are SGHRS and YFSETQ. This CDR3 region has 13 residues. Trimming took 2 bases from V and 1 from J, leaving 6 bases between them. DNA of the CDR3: TGCGCCAGCAGCTTAAGGGGGAACACTGAAGCTTTCTTT. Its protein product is CASSLRGNTEAFF.

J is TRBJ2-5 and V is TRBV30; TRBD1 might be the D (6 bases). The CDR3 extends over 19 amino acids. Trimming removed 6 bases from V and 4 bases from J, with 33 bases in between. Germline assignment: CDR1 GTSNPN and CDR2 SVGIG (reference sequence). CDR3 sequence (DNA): TGTGCCTGTGTGCCCCACAGGGTGGGCTTCCACTTCTATTCAGAGACCCAGTACTTC. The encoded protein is CACVPHRVGFHFYSETQYF.

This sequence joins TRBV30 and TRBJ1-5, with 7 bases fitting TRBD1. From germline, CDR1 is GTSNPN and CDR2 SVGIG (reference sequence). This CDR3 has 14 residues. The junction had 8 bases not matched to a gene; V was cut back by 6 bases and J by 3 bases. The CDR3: CACQSGQINQPQHF. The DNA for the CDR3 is TGTGCCTGCCAATCGGGACAGATCAATCAGCCCCAGCATTTT. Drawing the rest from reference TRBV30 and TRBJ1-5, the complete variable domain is SQTIHQWPATLVQPVGSPLSLECTVEGTSNPNLYWYRQAAGRGLQLLFYSVGIGQISSEVPQNLSASRPQDRQFILSSKKLLLSDSGFYLCACQSGQINQPQHFGDGTRLSIL.

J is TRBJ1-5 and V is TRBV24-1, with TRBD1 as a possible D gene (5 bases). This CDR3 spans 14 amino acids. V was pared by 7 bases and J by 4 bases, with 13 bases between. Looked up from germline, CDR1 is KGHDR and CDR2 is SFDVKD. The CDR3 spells CATSDGTPNQPQHF. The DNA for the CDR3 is TGTGCCACCAGCGACGGGACTCCGAATCAGCCCCAGCATTTT.

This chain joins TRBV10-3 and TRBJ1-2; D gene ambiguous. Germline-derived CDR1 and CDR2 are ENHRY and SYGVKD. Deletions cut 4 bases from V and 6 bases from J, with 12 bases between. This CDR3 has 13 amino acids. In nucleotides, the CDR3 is TGTGCCATCAGTGTCTCTAAGATTGATGGCTACACCTTC. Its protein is CAISVSKIDGYTF.

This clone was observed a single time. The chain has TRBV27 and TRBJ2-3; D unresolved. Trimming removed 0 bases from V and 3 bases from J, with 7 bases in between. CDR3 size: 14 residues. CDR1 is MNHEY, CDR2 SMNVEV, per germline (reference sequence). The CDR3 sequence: CASSLSRLTDTQYF. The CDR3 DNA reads TGTGCCAGCAGTTTATCGAGACTTACAGATACGCAGTATTTT.

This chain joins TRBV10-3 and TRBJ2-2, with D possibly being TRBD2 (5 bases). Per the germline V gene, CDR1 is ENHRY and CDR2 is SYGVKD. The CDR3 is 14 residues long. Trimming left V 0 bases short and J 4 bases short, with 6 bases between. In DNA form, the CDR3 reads TGTGCCATCAGTGAGTCGGACTTCACCGGGGAGCTGTTTTTT. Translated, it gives CAISESDFTGELFF.

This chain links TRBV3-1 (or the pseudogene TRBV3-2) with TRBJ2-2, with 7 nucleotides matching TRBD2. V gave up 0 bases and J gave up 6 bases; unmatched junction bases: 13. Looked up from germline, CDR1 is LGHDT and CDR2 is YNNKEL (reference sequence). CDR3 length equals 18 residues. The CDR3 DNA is TGTGCCAGCAGCCAAGAATTAAGTGGGCTAGCGGCCGCCGGGGAGCTGTTTTTT. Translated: CASSQELSGLAAAGELFF.

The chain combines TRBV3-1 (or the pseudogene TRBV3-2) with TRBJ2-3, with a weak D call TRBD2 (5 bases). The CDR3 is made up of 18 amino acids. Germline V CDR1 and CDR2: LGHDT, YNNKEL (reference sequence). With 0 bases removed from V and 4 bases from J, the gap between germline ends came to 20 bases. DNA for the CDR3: TGTGCCAGCAGCCAAGATCGGATAGGGAGCGCGAAACCAGATACGCAGTATTTT. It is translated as CASSQDRIGSAKPDTQYF.

CDR3 bases: TGTGCCAGCAGCGAAAGAGTAGCGAGCTCCTACAATGAGCAGTTCTTC. Translated, it gives CASSERVASSYNEQFF. V usage is TRBV9 and J usage is TRBJ2-1; tentative D call: TRBD2 (5 bases). Trimming took off 3 bases at V and 0 bases at J, with 13 bases between the two ends. Germline CDR1 is SGDLS and CDR2 is YYNGEE. The CDR3 loop spans 16 amino acids.

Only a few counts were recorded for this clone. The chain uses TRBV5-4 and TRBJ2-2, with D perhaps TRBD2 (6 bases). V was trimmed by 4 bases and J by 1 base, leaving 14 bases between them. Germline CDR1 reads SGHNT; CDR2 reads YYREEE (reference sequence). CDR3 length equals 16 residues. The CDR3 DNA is TGTGCCAGCAGCCTCGGTGTGGGGGGGAACACCGGGGAGCTGTTTTTT. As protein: CASSLGVGGNTGELFF.

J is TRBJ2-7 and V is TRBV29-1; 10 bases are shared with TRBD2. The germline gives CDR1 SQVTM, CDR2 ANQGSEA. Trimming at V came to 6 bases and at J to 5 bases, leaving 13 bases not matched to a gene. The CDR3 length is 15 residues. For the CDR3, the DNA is TGCAGCGTGGGGGGGCTAGCGGGAGTACGTGACGAGCAGTACTTC. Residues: CSVGGLAGVRDEQYF.

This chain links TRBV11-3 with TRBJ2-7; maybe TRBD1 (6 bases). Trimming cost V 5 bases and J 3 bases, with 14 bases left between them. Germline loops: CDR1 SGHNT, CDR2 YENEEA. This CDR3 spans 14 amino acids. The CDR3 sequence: CASSMRGLSYEQYF. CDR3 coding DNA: TGTGCCAGCAGCATGAGGGGGTTGAGCTACGAGCAGTACTTC.

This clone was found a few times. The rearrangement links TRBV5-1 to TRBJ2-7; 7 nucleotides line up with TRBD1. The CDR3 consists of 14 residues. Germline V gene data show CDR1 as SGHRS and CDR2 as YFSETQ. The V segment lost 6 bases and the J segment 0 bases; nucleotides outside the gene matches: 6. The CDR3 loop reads CASTEQGFSYEQYF. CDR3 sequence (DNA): TGCGCCAGCACCGAACAGGGGTTCTCCTACGAGCAGTACTTC. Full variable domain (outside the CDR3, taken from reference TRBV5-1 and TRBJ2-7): KAGVTQTPRYLIKTRGQQVTLSCSPISGHRSVSWYQQTPGQGLQFLFEYFSETQRNKGNFPGRFSGRQFSNSRSEMNVSTLELGDSALYLCASTEQGFSYEQYFGPGTRLTVT.

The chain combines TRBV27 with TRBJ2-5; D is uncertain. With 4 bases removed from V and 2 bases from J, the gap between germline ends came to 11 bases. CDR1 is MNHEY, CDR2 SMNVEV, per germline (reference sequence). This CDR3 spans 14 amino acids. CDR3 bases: TGTGCCAGCAGTTCCCTAGACCGTCAAGAGACCCAGTACTTC. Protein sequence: CASSSLDRQETQYF.

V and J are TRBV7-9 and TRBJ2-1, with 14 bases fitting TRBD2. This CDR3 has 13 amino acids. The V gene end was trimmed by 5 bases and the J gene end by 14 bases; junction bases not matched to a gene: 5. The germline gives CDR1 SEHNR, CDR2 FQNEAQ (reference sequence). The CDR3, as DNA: TGTGCCAGCAGCAGACTAGCGGGAGGGCCGGAGTTCTTC. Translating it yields CASSRLAGGPEFF.